A single sample gave rise to the 20 T cell receptor beta chains below, sequenced in a study of metastatic and nonmetastatic thyroid tumors. MiXCR reprocessed the PCR reads for TCRdb. Of tens of thousands of clones in the sample, around 16% were seen once. Every patient underwent thyroid surgery untreated. The sample comprised tumor tissue. These receptors came from a female donor with papillary thyroid cancer or a benign thyroid nodule (not recorded which). Some clones in this sample may be carry-over from other donors' samples.

This clone was counted between two and nine times. Other DNA sequences in this sample translate to the same CDR3. This chain links TRBV11-2 with TRBJ2-5, with D perhaps TRBD1 (5 bases). The V end was cut by 5 bases, the J end by 5 bases, with 18 bases between. This CDR3 has 15 residues. Per germline, CDR1 SGHAT and CDR2 FQNNGV. In DNA, the CDR3 is TGTGCCAGCAGCCCCATAGGCAGTCAGGGTGAGACCCAGTACTTC. It is translated as CASSPIGSQGETQYF.

At least ten counts were recorded for this clone. V is TRBV20-1 and J is TRBJ2-1; D is perhaps TRBD1 or TRBD2 (5 bases each). V was clipped by 3 bases and J by 12 bases, with 12 bases between them. There are 11 residues in the CDR3. Germline loops: CDR1 DFQATT, CDR2 SNEGSKA (reference sequence). CDR3 protein: CSASRDRGQFF. CDR3 bases: TGCAGTGCTAGCAGGGACCGAGGGCAGTTCTTC.

To note about this clone: With a much larger clone just one base away, this may be a read error. The V call is TRBV7-2, the J call TRBJ2-1; possible D gene TRBD2, 6 bases. The CDR3 consists of 12 residues. Per the germline V gene, CDR1 is SGHTA and CDR2 is FQGNSA. CDR3 in DNA: TGTTCCAGCAGCACTCCCGGGACTCCTTCGTTCTTC. Protein product: CSSSTPGTPSFF.

This clone was counted ten times or more. V gene TRBV11-2 combines with J gene TRBJ2-1; D is unclear. Deletions cut 5 bases from V and 6 bases from J, with 11 bases between. Germline loops: CDR1 SGHAT, CDR2 FQNNGV. This CDR3 has 13 amino acids. The CDR3 coding sequence is TGTGCCAGCAGCAAACCCTTAGGCAATGAGCAGTTCTTC. It is translated as CASSKPLGNEQFF.

The chain couples TRBV4-2 to TRBJ1-2; tentatively, D is TRBD1 (6 bases). Trimming pared 1 base from V and 4 bases from J, leaving 10 bases between. Germline assignment: CDR1 LGHNA and CDR2 YNFKEQ. This CDR3 region has 14 residues. CDR3 residues: CASSQAGAAYGYTF. CDR3 in DNA: TGTGCCAGCAGCCAAGCAGGGGCCGCCTATGGCTACACCTTC.

This clone was recorded many times. The chain recombines TRBV30 with TRBJ2-1, with 9 bases that match TRBD2. This CDR3 is built from 16 residues. The J segment lost 7 bases and the V segment lost 0 bases, leaving 10 bases of the junction unmatched. CDR1 is GTSNPN, CDR2 SVGIG, per germline (reference sequence). The CDR3 nucleotides read TGTGCCTGGAGTGTAAGTCGCGGGAGGGGATGGAATGAGCAGTTCTTC. Its translation: CAWSVSRGRGWNEQFF.

Ten or more counts support this clone. The chain uses TRBV20-1 and TRBJ1-1, with D hard to call. Germline loops: CDR1 DFQATT, CDR2 SNEGSKA (reference sequence). The CDR3 runs 11 residues. The V end lost 2 bases, the J end lost 11 bases, and 12 bases lay between the germline ends. In DNA form, the CDR3 reads TGCAGTGCTAGATCGAAGCAGGCGGCTTTCTTT. Translation gives CSARSKQAAFF.

This clone showed up just a few times. Given a much more abundant clone one base away, this may be a read error. The CDR3 nucleotides are TGCAGCGTTGTCGAACCGTCTTTCTTT. Translating it yields CSVVEPSFF. The chain carries TRBV29-1 and TRBJ1-1; D remains unclear. The CDR3 sequence is 9 residues long. With 4 bases removed from V and 12 bases from J, the gap between germline ends came to 9 bases. Germline loops: CDR1 SQVTM, CDR2 ANQGSEA.

This clone has only a few counts. The sample holds other DNA sequences that translate to the same CDR3. The chain uses TRBV10-2 and TRBJ1-2; TRBD1 is a possible D gene (6 bases). The CDR3 sequence is 14 residues long. Germline-derived CDR1 and CDR2 are WSHSY and SAAADI. Trimming took 5 bases from V and 5 from J, leaving 15 bases between them. Here the CDR3 reads CASSPGVGTYGYTF. The CDR3 DNA is TGCGCCAGCAGTCCAGGGGTCGGCACGTATGGCTACACCTTC.

This clone is judged medium-sized (0.01 to 0.1%). This chain joins TRBV11-3 and TRBJ1-5; possible D gene TRBD1, 6 bases. This CDR3 comprises 17 residues. The germline CDR1 and CDR2 sequences are SGHNT and YENEEA. Trimming pared 0 bases from V and 1 base from J, leaving 13 bases between. This CDR3 is CASSLDWTEDSNQPQHF. The CDR3 DNA reads as TGTGCCAGCAGCTTAGACTGGACAGAGGACAGCAATCAGCCCCAGCATTTT.

In the case of this clone: A clone one base away is much larger, so this may be a read error. V usage is TRBV19 and J usage is TRBJ1-5; 9 nucleotides line up with TRBD1. Germline V gives CDR1 LNHDA, CDR2 SQIVND (reference sequence). The CDR3 length is 15 residues. The CDR3 loop reads CASRLKQGAHQPPHF. In DNA, the CDR3 is TGTGCCAGTAGACTGAAACAGGGGGCACATCAGCCCCCGCATTTT.

This clone occurred a few times. One junction end disagrees with the germline gene, perhaps due to a read error. The V call is TRBV6-1, the J call TRBJ1-2; possibly TRBD1 for D (5 bases). Per the germline V gene, CDR1 is MNHNS and CDR2 is SASEGT. This CDR3 region has 17 residues. In DNA form, the CDR3 reads TGTGCCAGCAGTGAAGCGGGCCTGGGGGGAAGGAGCTATGTCTACACCTTC. Translating gives CASSEAGLGGRSYVYTF.

The sample holds a few counts of this clone. The chain couples TRBV20-1 to TRBJ2-7; tentative D call: TRBD2 (6 bases). The CDR3 runs 15 residues. Per the germline V gene, CDR1 is DFQATT and CDR2 is SNEGSKA (reference sequence). V was shortened by 3 bases and J by 3 bases, with 18 bases between the two germline ends. CDR3 protein: CSARPSVSCGYEQYF. The CDR3 DNA is TGCAGTGCTAGGCCTAGCGTGAGTTGCGGCTACGAGCAGTACTTC.

This clone was detected many times. The chain uses TRBV19 and TRBJ2-5; 7 nucleotides match TRBD2. This CDR3 has 14 residues. Trimming removed 6 bases from V and 5 bases from J; junction bases left unmatched: 9. Germline V gene sequence: CDR1 LNHDA, CDR2 SQIVND (reference sequence). The CDR3 protein is CASSTSVLQETQYF. The DNA for the CDR3 is TGTGCCAGTAGCACTAGCGTCCTCCAGGAGACCCAGTACTTC.

There are many counts of this clone. The V gene is TRBV7-2, the J gene TRBJ2-3, with D perhaps matching TRBD2 (5 bases). This CDR3 is built from 16 residues. Germline lookup yields CDR1 SGHTA and CDR2 FQGNSA. V lost 5 bases and J lost 6, with 21 bases in between. The CDR3 loop is CASSQEWTPRRDTQYF. The CDR3 bases are TGTGCCAGCAGCCAAGAGTGGACCCCGAGGAGGGATACGCAGTATTTT. Drawing the rest from reference TRBV7-2 and TRBJ2-3, the complete variable domain is GAGVSQSPSNKVTEKGKDVELRCDPISGHTALYWYRQSLGQGLEFLIYFQGNSAPDKSGLPSDRFSAERTGGSVSTLTIQRTQQEDSAVYLCASSQEWTPRRDTQYFGPGTRLTVL.

This clone was seen at least ten times. The gene calls are TRBV6-1 and TRBJ1-6; D ambiguous. Germline CDR1 reads MNHNS; CDR2 reads SASEGT. The CDR3 covers 16 residues. V gave up 2 bases and J gave up 7 bases, with 15 bases separating them. CDR3 protein: CASSEPVGVLNSPLHF. CDR3 sequence (DNA): TGTGCCAGCAGTGAACCTGTTGGGGTCTTGAATTCACCCCTCCACTTT.

The chain employs TRBV5-1 and TRBJ2-1; TRBD1 agrees at 10 bases. The V gene's germline CDR1 is SGHRS and CDR2 YFSETQ. This CDR3 contains 15 residues. Germline trimming cut 4 bases from V and 5 bases from J; bases unmatched to any gene: 6. CDR3 protein: CASSGDRGQNNEQFF. As DNA, the CDR3 is TGCGCCAGCAGCGGCGACAGGGGGCAAAACAATGAGCAGTTCTTC.

This clone appeared many times. A read error is likely, as this CDR3 ends without the conserved phenylalanine or tryptophan. The rearrangement links TRBV28 to TRBJ2-3; 9 bases fit TRBD2. With V trimmed by 3 bases and J by 3 bases, 7 bases remained unmatched. The CDR3 consists of 16 residues. Germline loops: CDR1 MDHEN, CDR2 SYDVKM. CDR3 nucleotides: TGTGCCAGCAGTTTCGCGGCGGGAGGGTTTACAGATACGCAGTATTCT. This codes for CASSFAAGGFTDTQYS.

At least ten counts were recorded for this clone. The CDR3 loop reads CRPGTGGFSQFF. The CDR3 DNA is TGCAGACCCGGGACAGGGGGGTTTAGTCAGTTCTTC. The J gene is TRBJ2-1, the V gene TRBV20-1; 11 bases map to TRBD1. Germline V gives CDR1 DFQATT, CDR2 SNEGSKA (reference sequence). This CDR3 is 12 amino acids long.

There are many counts of this clone. A much larger clone lies one base from this, so it may be a read error. Different DNA sequences within this sample yield the same CDR3. The rearrangement joins TRBV6-4 to TRBJ2-1; tentative D call: TRBD2 (6 bases). This CDR3 spans 15 amino acids. The ends were cut back, 8 bases at V and 2 bases at J, with 16 bases in the middle. From germline, CDR1 is MRHNA and CDR2 SNTAGT. The CDR3 coding sequence is TGTGCCAGCCTAAACCGGGGGAATGCCTACAATGAGCAGTTCTTC. Amino acids: CASLNRGNAYNEQFF.